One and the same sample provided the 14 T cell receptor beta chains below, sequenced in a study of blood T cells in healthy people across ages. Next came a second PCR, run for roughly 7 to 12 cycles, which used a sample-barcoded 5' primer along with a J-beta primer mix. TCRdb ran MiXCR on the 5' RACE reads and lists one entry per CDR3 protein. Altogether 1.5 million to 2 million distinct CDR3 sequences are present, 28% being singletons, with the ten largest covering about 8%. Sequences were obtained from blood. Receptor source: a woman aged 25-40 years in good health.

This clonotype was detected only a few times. CDR3 nucleotide sequence: TGTGCCAGCAGTTTAAAGACAGGGGGGGGAGAGACCCAGTACTTC. It yields the protein CASSLKTGGGETQYF. V gene TRBV12-3 or TRBV12-4 combines with J gene TRBJ2-5; TRBD1 aligns across 9 bases. V lost 2 bases and J lost 4; bases outside the gene matches: 5. This CDR3 has 15 residues.

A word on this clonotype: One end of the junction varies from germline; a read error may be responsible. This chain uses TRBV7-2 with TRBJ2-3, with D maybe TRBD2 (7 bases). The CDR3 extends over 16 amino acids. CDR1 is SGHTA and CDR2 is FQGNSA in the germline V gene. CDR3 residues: CASSLREGGSTDTQYF. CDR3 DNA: TGTGCCAGCAGCTTAAGGGAGGGGGGGAGCACGGATACGCAGTATTTT.

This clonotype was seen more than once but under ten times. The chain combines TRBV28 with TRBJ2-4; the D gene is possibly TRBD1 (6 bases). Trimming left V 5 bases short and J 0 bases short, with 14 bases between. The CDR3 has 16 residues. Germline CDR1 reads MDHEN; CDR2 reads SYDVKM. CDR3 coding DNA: TGTGCCAGCAGTCAAACAGGGAGTTTAGCCAAAAACATTCAGTACTTC. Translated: CASSQTGSLAKNIQYF.

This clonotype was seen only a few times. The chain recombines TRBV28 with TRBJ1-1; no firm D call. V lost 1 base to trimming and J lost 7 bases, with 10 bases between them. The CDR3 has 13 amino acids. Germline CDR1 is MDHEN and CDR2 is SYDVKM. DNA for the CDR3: TGTGCCAGCAGTTTATTTATGGTGAATGAAGCTTTCTTT. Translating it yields CASSLFMVNEAFF. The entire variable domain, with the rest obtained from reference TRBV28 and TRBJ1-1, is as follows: DVKVTQSSRYLVKRTGEKVFLECVQDMDHENMFWYRQDPGLGLRLIYFSYDVKMKEKGDIPEGYSVSREKKERFSLILESASTNQTSMYLCASSLFMVNEAFFGQGTRLTVV.

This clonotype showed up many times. The CDR3 region is CASSQRDRYEQYF. The CDR3 DNA reads as TGTGCCAGCAGCCAACGGGACAGGTACGAGCAGTACTTC. This sequence joins TRBV4-2 and TRBJ2-7; 8 bases line up with TRBD1. Germline CDR1 reads LGHNA; CDR2 reads YNFKEQ. Trimming removed 2 bases from V and 4 bases from J; junction bases left unmatched: 1. The CDR3 totals 13 residues.

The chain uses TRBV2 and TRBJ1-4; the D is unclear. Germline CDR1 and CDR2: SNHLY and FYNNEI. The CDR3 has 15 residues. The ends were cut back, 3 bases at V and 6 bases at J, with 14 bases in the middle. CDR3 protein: CASSEEAWADEKLFF. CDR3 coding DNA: TGTGCCAGCAGTGAGGAGGCTTGGGCAGATGAAAAACTGTTTTTT. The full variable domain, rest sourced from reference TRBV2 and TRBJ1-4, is EPEVTQTPSHQVTQMGQEVILRCVPISNHLYFYWYRQILGQKVEFLVSFYNNEISEKSEIFDDQFSVERPDGSNFTLKIRSTKLEDSAMYFCASSEEAWADEKLFFGSGTQLSVL.

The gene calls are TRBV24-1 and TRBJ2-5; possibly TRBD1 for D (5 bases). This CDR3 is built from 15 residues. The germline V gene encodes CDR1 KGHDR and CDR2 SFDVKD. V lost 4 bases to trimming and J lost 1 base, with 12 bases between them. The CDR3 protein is CATSDQRGAQETQYF. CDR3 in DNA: TGTGCCACCAGTGACCAACGTGGGGCCCAAGAGACCCAGTACTTC.

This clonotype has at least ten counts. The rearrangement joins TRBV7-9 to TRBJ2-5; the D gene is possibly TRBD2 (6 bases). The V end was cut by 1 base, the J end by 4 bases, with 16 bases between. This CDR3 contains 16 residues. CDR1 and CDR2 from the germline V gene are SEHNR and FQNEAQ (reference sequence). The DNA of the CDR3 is TGTGCCAGCAGCTTAGAAGAAAGGCGACTAGGAGAGACCCAGTACTTC. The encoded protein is CASSLEERRLGETQYF.

DNA for the CDR3: TGCGCCAGCAGCTTACAGGGATCGAGCTCCTACAATGAGCAGTTCTTC. Encoded protein: CASSLQGSSSYNEQFF. The chain combines TRBV5-1 with TRBJ2-1, with D tentatively TRBD1 (6 bases). V was clipped by 2 bases and J by 0 bases, with 12 bases between them. The germline V gene encodes CDR1 SGHRS and CDR2 YFSETQ. CDR3 length: 16 residues.

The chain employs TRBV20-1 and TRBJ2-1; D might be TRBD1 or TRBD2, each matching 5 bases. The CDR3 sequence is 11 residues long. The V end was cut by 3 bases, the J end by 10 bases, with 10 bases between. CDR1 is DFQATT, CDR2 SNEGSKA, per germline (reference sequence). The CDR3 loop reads CSASRGREQFF. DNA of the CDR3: TGCAGTGCTAGCCGGGGCCGCGAGCAGTTCTTC.

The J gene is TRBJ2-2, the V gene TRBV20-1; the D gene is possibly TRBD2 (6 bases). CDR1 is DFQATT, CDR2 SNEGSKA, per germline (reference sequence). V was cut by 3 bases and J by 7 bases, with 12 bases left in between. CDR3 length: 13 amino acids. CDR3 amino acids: CSASRGRNGELFF. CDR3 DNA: TGCAGTGCTAGTCGTGGGAGGAACGGGGAGCTGTTTTTT.

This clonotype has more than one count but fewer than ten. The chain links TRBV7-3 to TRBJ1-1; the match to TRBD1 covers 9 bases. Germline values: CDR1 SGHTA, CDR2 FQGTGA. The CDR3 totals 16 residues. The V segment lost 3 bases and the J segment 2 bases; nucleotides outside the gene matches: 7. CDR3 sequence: CASSFAGTGINTEAFF. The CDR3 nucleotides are TGTGCCAGCAGCTTTGCCGGGACAGGGATTAACACTGAAGCTTTCTTT.

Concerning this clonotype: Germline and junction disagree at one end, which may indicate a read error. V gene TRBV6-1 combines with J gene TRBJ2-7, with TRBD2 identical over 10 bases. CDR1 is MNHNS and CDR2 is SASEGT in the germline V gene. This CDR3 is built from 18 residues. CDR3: CAGSDGGGLAGADYEQYF. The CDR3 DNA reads TGTGCCGGCAGCGACGGAGGGGGTCTAGCGGGGGCCGACTACGAGCAGTACTTC.

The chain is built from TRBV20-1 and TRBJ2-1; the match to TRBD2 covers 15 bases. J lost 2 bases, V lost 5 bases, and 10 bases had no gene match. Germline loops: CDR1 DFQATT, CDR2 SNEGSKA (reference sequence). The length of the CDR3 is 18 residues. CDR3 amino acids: CSAQPGLAGGWAYNEQFF. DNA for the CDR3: TGCAGTGCTCAACCGGGACTAGCGGGAGGATGGGCCTACAATGAGCAGTTCTTC.